This TCR beta chain was found in a study of blood T cell repertoires in COVID-19 (dated by TCRdb to 2018 to 2021). Some background on the complete study: The collaborator samples originated in the United States, Italy and Spain and spanned the acute and convalescent phases of COVID-19. The sample metadata nearly always contained a de-identified subject ID, COVID-19 status, age in years and sex. Samples came from the ongoing ImmuneRACE study (first 160 participants) plus 1,254 subjects from 6 global collaborators. The dataset comprised deeply sampled blood TCRbeta repertoires from subjects exposed to, actively infected with, or recovered from COVID-19. Where HLA class I and class II types were available, the types were taken from metadata supplied by the sample provider, not from assay-based typing. The repertoires were released in a freely available public database intended as a resource for research on the immune response to SARS-CoV-2. The material from the prospective study consisted of cDNA or gDNA derived from T cells, B-cell-depleted T cells, or PBMCs.

TCRbeta CDR3 regions were amplified from genomic DNA using the immunoSEQ Assay, a bias-controlled multiplex PCR. Per the original workflow: Within the assay, amplification of reference gene primers was used to estimate how many nucleated cells each sample contained. To quantify the absolute abundance of each unique TCRbeta CDR3 rearrangement, sequence reads were collapsed and filtered. For each sample, productive Simpson clonality was calculated by taking the square root of Simpson's diversity index across productive rearrangements. What TCRdb holds here is the immuneACCESS table cut down to in-frame rearrangements. Part of the clones is not present; checked against another copy, under half of the missing clones reflect an unresolved V gene, and the others are unexplained. V and J calls and clone size are those listed in that table; D and trimming were worked out from the DNA. The sample table holds under 50,000 clones, of which approximately 85% were seen once. The ten most abundant clones make up roughly 9.9% of the sample.

Each collaborating institution followed its own protocols to collect whole blood in K2EDTA tubes. Collaborator samples were shipped for TCRbeta analysis as frozen whole blood, isolated PBMCs, or DNA extracted from either sample type. As for this clone: Its antigen specificity is not known. The input lacks base qualities; no much larger clone sits a single base away.

The study at large found these results: The amount of clinical and demographic metadata varied by source and participant and was provided uncurated.

CDR1 KGHSH and CDR2 LQKENI are derived from the germline V gene. Including the terminal cysteine and phenylalanine, the CDR3 comprises 14 residues. CDR3 DNA only is kept here, 42 bases in frame from base 1. V is cut by 2 bases and J by 7 bases, and the space between the germline ends is 14 bases. The sample consisted of peripheral blood. This TCR was recovered from a human donor in a cohort sampled during active COVID-19. The rearrangement joined TRBV18 to TRBJ1-2, with no D gene named confidently. Here the CDR3 is given as CASSPSPRGSGYTF. The DNA sequence follows: TGTGCCAGCTCACCATCCCCGCGAGGGAGTGGCTACACCTTC.